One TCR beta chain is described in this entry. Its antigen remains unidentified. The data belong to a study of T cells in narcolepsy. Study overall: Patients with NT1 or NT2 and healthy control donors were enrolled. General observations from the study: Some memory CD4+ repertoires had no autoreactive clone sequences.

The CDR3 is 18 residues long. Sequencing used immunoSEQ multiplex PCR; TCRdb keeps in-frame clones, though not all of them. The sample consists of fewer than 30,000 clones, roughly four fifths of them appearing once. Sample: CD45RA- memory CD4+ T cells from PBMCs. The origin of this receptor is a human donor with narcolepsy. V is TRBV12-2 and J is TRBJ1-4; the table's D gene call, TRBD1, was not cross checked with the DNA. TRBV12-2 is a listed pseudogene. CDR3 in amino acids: CASRLAKRQGVGNEKLFF. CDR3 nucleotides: TGTGCAAGTCGCTTAGCTAAGCGGCAGGGGGTTGGTAATGAAAAACTGTTTTTT.